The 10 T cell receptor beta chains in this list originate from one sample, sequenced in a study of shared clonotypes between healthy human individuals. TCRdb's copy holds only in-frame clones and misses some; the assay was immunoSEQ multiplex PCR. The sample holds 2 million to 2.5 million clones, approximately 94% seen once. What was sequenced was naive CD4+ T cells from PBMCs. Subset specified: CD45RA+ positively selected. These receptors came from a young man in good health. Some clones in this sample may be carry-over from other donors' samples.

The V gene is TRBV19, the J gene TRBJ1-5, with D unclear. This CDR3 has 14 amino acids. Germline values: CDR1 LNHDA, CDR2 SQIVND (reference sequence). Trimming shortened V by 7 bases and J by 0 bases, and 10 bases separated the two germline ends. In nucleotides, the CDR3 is TGTGCCAGTAATTCGGGTTTTAGCAATCAGCCCCAGCATTTT. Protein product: CASNSGFSNQPQHF.

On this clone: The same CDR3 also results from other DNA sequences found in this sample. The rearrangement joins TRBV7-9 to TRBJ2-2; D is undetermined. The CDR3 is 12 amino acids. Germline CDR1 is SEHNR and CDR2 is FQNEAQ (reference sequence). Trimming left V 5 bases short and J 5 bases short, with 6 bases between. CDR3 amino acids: CASSPPTGELFF. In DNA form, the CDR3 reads TGTGCCAGCAGCCCACCAACCGGGGAGCTGTTTTTT.

CDR3 sequence: CASSLDGRVYNEQFF. CDR3 nucleotides: TGTGCCAGCAGCTTGGACGGGAGAGTCTACAATGAGCAGTTCTTC. The rearrangement links TRBV5-6 to TRBJ2-1; possibly TRBD2 for D (6 bases). The V gene's germline CDR1 is SGHDT and CDR2 YYEEEE. V was clipped by 0 bases and J by 3 bases, with 10 bases between them. This CDR3 region has 15 residues.

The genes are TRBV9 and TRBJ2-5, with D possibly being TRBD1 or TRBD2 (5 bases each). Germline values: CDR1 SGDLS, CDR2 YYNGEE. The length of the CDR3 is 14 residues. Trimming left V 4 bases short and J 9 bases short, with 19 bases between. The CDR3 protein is CASSTGPDGEPQYF. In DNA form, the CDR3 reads TGTGCCAGCAGCACGGGACCCGACGGGGAGCCCCAGTACTTC.

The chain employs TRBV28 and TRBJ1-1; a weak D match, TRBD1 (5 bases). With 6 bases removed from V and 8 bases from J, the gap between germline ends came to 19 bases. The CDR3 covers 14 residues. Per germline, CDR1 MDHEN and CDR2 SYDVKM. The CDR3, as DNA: TGTGCCAGCAGAAAATATGTGGGACTTAACGAAGCTTTCTTT. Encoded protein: CASRKYVGLNEAFF.

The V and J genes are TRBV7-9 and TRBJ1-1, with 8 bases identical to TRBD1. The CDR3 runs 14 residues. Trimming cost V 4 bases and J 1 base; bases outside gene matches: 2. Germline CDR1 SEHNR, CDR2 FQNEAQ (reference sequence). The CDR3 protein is CASSSRGRNTEAFF. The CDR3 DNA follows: TGTGCCAGCAGCTCCAGGGGGCGGAACACTGAAGCTTTCTTT.

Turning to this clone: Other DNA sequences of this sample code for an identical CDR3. Here the CDR3 DNA reads TGTGCCAGCAGTTTGAGCGGGGATGGCTACACCTTC. Amino acid sequence: CASSLSGDGYTF. V gene TRBV28 combines with J gene TRBJ1-2; D ambiguous. The CDR3 covers 12 residues. Trimming removed 3 bases from V and 6 bases from J, with 8 bases in between. CDR1 and CDR2 from the germline V gene are MDHEN and SYDVKM.

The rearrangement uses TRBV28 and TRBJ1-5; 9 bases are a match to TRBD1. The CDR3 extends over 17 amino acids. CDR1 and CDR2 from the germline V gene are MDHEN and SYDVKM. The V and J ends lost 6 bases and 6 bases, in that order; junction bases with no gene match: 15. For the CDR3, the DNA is TGTGCCAGCAGCTCACCGGGACAGGGAAGGGAGGGTCAGCCCCAGCATTTT. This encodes CASSSPGQGREGQPQHF.

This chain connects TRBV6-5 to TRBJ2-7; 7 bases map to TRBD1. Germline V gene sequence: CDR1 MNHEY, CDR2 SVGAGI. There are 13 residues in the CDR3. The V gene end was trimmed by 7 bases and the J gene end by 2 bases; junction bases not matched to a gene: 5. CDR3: CASKQGPAYEQYF. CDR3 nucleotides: TGTGCCAGCAAACAGGGGCCAGCCTACGAGCAGTACTTC.

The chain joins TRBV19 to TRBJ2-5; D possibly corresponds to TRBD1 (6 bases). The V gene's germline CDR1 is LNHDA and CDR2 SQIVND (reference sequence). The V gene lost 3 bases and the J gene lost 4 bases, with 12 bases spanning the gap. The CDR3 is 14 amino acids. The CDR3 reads CASSIHVGAETQYF. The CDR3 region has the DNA TGTGCCAGTAGTATCCACGTGGGGGCAGAGACCCAGTACTTC.